This T cell receptor (beta chain) is drawn from a study of radiation and T cells in renal cell carcinoma. About the study: Nephrectomy followed 15 Gy stereotactic body radiation by 4 weeks.

Data came from immunoSEQ multiplex PCR; TCRdb stores just in-frame clones and leaves some out. Of about 150,000 clones in the sample, around 89% are singletons; the top ten hold around 4.1%. Study-wide points: Pretreatment tumor biopsies were lacking, so baseline clonotypes are unknown.

Time point given: baseline pretreatment blood. Treatment noted: 15 Gy SBRT to primary tumor, nephrectomy 4 weeks later. The patient's renal cell carcinoma had clear cell pathology. Unmatched junction bases numbered 4, after V lost 5 bases and J lost 4 bases. This CDR3 has 14 residues. Germline CDR1 and CDR2: SEHNR and FQNEAQ (reference sequence). In the case of this clone: What it recognizes is unknown.

This specimen was blood, taken from a patient whose treatment included radiotherapy and nephrectomy. The rearrangement uses TRBV7-9 and TRBJ1-3, with TRBD1 identical over 8 bases. The sequence came from a woman in her 70s with renal cell carcinoma. The CDR3 DNA reads TGTGCCAGCAGCCGACAGGGGAGAGGAAACACCATATATTTT. Translation: CASSRQGRGNTIYF.